This T cell receptor beta chain derives from a study of identical twins. TCRdb processed the 5' RACE reads anew with MiXCR; each CDR3 protein has one entry. Here the sample spans a few hundred thousand distinct CDR3 sequences, around an eighth being singletons. Overall study findings and caveats: Fewer insertions marked abundant cord blood beta clonotypes; young adult naive trended weakly, memory not at all.

The germline V gene has CDR1 SQVTM and CDR2 ANQGSEA. The CDR3 is made up of 13 amino acids. The junction had 6 bases not matched to a gene; V was cut back by 7 bases and J by 1 base. This clonotype was recorded a few times. The antigen is unknown. These data are also associated with another study on yellow fever vaccine responses in identical twins.

The chain recombines TRBV29-1 with TRBJ1-1, with 7 bases that match TRBD1. Sequencing used CD8+ T cells sorted from blood. The sequence was obtained from a woman between 18 and 29 years old in good health. The CDR3 reads CSGGTVTNTEAFF. As DNA, the CDR3 is TGCAGCGGGGGGACAGTTACGAACACTGAAGCTTTCTTT.